This entry describes one T cell receptor (beta chain). Here immunoSEQ multiplex PCR was the method, and the copy in TCRdb shows in-frame clones only, minus some. The sample carries roughly 190,000 clones, approximately 80% recorded once. The record originates from a study of blood T cell repertoires in COVID-19. Overall study: The United States, Italy and Spain supplied acute and convalescent COVID-19 samples.

The CDR3 length is 15 residues. Trimming removed 4 bases at V and 5 bases at J, with 15 bases between. CDR1 is LGHNA, CDR2 YNFKEQ, per germline. V is TRBV4-2 and J is TRBJ2-1, with D perhaps TRBD2 (7 bases). Sequenced: peripheral blood. The TCR was taken from a woman aged 45-65 years with acute or convalescent COVID-19. The CDR3 loop reads CASSPGAGDHNEQFF. CDR3 DNA: TGTGCCAGCAGCCCAGGGGCGGGGGACCACAATGAGCAGTTCTTC.